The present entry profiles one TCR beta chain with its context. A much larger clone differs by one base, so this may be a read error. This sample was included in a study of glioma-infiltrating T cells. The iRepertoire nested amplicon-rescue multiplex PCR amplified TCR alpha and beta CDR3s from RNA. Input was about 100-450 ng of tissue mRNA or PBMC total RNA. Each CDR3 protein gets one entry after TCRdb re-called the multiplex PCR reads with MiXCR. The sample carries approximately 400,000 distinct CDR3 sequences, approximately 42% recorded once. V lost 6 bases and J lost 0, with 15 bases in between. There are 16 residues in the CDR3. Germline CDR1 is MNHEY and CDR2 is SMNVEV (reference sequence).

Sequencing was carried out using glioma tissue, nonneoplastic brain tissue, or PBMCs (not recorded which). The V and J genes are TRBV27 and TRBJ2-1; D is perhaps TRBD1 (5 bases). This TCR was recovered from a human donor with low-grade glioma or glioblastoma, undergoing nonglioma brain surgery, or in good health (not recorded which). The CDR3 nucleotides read TGTGCCAGCAGCCGGGCAGGGTTTGGCTCCTACAATGAGCAGTTCTTC. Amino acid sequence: CASSRAGFGSYNEQFF.